The T cell receptor beta chain under discussion was sequenced for a study of technical replicates of blood from a few donors. Repertoires were generated with immunoSEQ multiplex PCR, while TCRdb's copy carries only in-frame clones and drops some. The sample consists of fewer than 100,000 clones, approximately 94% of them appearing once. The germline V and J ends were trimmed by 6 bases and 1 base, with 15 bases remaining between them. The CDR3 is 15 residues long. CDR1 and CDR2 from the germline V gene are MNHNY and SVGAGI (reference sequence). Source material: T cells isolated from PBMCs. The receptor was derived from a human donor in good health. The rearrangement joins TRBV6-6 to TRBJ1-1; D is possibly TRBD1 (5 bases). The chain's CDR3 is CASSRVQGKNTEAFF. For the CDR3, the DNA is TGTGCCAGCAGCCGGGTCCAGGGTAAGAACACTGAAGCTTTCTTT.